The entry that follows covers one T cell receptor (beta chain) sequence. The data stem from a study of blood T cell repertoires in COVID-19. The overall study: The United States, Italy and Spain were the sources of the acute and convalescent COVID-19 samples. Sources were T cells, B-cell-depleted T cells, or PBMCs; the material itself was cDNA or gDNA.

Per the study methods: Estimated nucleated cell counts came from reference gene primer amplification. This table comes from immunoSEQ multiplex PCR, and its TCRdb copy is limited to in-frame clones, with some not included. V, J and clone size reflect that table, while D and trimming were determined from the DNA. The data show about 140,000 clones, 80% to 85% seen once. The V and J ends lost 5 bases and 3 bases, in that order; junction bases with no gene match: 9. The CDR3 contains 15 residues. The germline V gene has CDR1 SGHTA and CDR2 FQGNSA. This chain connects TRBV7-2 to TRBJ2-7; 8 nucleotides match TRBD2. Sequenced input: PBMCs or T cells enriched from blood (not recorded which). The receptor was derived from a man between 65 and 85 years old who had been exposed to COVID-19. The CDR3 region has the DNA TGTGCCAGCAGCACAAGACTAGCGCCACACTACGAGCAGTACTTC. It is translated as CASSTRLAPHYEQYF.